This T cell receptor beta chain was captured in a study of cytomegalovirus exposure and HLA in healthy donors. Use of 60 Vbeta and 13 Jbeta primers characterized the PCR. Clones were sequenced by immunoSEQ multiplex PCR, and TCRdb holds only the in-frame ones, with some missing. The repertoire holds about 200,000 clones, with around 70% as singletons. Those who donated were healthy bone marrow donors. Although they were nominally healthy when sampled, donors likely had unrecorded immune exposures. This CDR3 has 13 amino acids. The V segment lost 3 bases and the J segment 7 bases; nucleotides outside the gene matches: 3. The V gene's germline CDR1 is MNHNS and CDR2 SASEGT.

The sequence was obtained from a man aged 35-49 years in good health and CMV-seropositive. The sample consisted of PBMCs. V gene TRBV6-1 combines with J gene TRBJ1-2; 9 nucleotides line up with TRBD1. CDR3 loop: CASSEGQGPGYTF. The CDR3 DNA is TGTGCCAGCAGTGAGGGACAGGGTCCTGGCTACACCTTC.